This T cell receptor (beta chain) was captured in a study of blood T cell repertoires in COVID-19 (dated by TCRdb to 2018 to 2020). For context, the study as a whole: Collaborator samples came from the United States, Italy and Spain and covered acute and convalescent phases of COVID-19. The prospective study material was composed of cDNA or gDNA derived from T cells, B-cell-depleted T cells, or PBMCs. Subjects who had been exposed to COVID-19, were actively infected with it, or had recovered from it provided the deeply sampled blood TCRbeta repertoires that made up the dataset. A freely available public database, intended as a resource for researchers studying the immune response to SARS-CoV-2, is where the repertoires were released. The samples were drawn from two sources: the first 160 participants of the ongoing ImmuneRACE study, and 1,000 to 1,500 subjects contributed by 6 global collaborators. Sample metadata almost always included a de-identified subject ID, COVID-19 status, age in years and sex. Where available, HLA class I and class II types were taken from metadata supplied by the sample provider and were not determined by assay-based typing. What the research found in general, with its limitations: The quantity of clinical and demographic metadata differed by source and by participant and was supplied without curation.

Participants in the prospective study were enrolled through a virtual design, were aged about 18 to 89 years, and lived in roughly 24 United States geographic areas. In the prospective study, participants were assigned to cohorts based on the clinical history participants reported in a screening survey and a study questionnaire. Recovered participants in ImmuneRACE Cohort 3 were defined as having two consecutive negative NP/OP PCR tests, clearance from a healthcare professional, or resolution of symptoms. In the prospective study, whole blood, serum and a nasopharyngeal or oropharyngeal swab were collected from each participant by mobile phlebotomists. Participants in the prospective study had the option to provide additional blood draws and questionnaires over a roughly 2-month period. Prospective study blood samples were shipped either frozen or at room temperature before DNA extraction. TCRbeta CDR3 regions were amplified from genomic DNA by means of the immunoSEQ Assay, a bias-controlled multiplex PCR. In the paper's pipeline: The number of nucleated cells in each sample was estimated by amplification of reference gene primers within the assay. Sequence reads were collapsed and filtered to measure the absolute abundance of every unique TCRbeta CDR3 rearrangement. For each sample, productive Simpson clonality was calculated by taking the square root of Simpson's diversity index across productive rearrangements. The source is immuneACCESS, and TCRdb retained only in-frame sequences with V and J called. Part of the clones is not carried over; for the studies checked, unresolved V genes explain less than half of this, and the remainder is unexplained. The V and J calls and clone size come from that table; D and trimming were worked out from the DNA. For this sample the table gives about 330,000 clones, of which 87% were detected only once. The ten biggest clones cover 5.5% to 6% of the sample.

CDR1 and CDR2 (MNHEY, SVGEGT) derive from the germline V gene. Trimming removed 5 bases from V and 8 bases from J; the gene matches leave 14 bases unexplained. There are 16 amino acids in the CDR3, from cysteine to phenylalanine inclusive. The entry retains the CDR3 DNA only, 48 bases that are in frame from base 1. On this clone: Its antigen is unknown. No base-level quality is on record; no much larger clone is a single base apart.

Material for sequencing was PBMCs or T cells enriched from blood (not recorded which). Recombination linked TRBV6-2 or TRBV6-3 to TRBJ2-3; TRBD2 fits 9 bases in the junction. The sequence derives from a woman in her 30s who had recovered from COVID-19. The sequenced DNA: TGTGCCAGCAGTACCCGCCGACTAGCGGAACTTGGTACGCAGTATTTT. This encodes CASSTRRLAELGTQYF.